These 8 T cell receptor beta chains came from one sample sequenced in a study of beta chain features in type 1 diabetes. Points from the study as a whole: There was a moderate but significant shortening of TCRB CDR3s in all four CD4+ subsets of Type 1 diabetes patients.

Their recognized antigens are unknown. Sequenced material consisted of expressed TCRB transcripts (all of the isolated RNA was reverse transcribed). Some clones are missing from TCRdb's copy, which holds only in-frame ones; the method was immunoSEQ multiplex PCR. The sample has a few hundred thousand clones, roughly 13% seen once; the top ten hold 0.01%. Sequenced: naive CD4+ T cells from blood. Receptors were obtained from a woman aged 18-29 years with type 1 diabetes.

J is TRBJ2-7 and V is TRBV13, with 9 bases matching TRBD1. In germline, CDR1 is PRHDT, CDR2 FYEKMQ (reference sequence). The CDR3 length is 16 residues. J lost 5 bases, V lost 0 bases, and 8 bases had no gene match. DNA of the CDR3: TGTGCCAGCAGCTTAGGTGCCGGGACAGGGTTCCACGAGCAGTACTTC. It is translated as CASSLGAGTGFHEQYF.

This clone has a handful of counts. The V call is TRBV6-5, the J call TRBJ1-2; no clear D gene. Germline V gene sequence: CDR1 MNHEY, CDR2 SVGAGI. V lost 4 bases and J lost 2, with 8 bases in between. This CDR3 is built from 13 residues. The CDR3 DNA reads TGTGCCAGCAGTTTGTTCCAGAACTATGGCTACACCTTC. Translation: CASSLFQNYGYTF.

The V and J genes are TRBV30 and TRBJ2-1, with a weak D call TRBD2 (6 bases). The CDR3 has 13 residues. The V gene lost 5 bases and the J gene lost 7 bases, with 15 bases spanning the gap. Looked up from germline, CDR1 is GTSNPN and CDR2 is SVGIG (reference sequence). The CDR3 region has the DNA TGTGCCTGGTCGGGCGGGACTTGGAATGAGCAGTTCTTC. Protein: CAWSGGTWNEQFF.

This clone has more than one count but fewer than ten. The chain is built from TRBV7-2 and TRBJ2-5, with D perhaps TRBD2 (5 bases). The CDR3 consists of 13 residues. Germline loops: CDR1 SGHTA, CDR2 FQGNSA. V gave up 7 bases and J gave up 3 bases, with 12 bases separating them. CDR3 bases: TGTGCCAGCACCTGGACTTCAAAAGAGACCCAGTACTTC. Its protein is CASTWTSKETQYF.

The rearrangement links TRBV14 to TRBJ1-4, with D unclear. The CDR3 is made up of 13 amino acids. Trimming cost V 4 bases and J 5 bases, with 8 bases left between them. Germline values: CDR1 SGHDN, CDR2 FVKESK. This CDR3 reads CASSPRLNEKLFF. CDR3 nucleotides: TGTGCCAGCAGCCCAAGACTAAATGAAAAACTGTTTTTT. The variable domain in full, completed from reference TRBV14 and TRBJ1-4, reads EAGVTQFPSHSVIEKGQTVTLRCDPISGHDNLYWYRRVMGKEIKFLLHFVKESKQDESGMPNNRFLAERTGGTYSTLKVQPAELEDSGVYFCASSPRLNEKLFFGSGTQLSVL.

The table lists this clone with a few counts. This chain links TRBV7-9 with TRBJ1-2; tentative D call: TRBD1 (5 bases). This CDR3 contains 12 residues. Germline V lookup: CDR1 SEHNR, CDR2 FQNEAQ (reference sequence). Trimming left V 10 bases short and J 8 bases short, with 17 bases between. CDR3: CATEGPRGGYTF. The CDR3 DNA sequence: TGTGCCACCGAAGGGCCCCGGGGGGGCTACACCTTC.

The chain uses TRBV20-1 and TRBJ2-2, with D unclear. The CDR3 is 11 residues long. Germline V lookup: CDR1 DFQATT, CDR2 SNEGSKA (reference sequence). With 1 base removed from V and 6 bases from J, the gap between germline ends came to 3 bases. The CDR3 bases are TGCAGTGCTAGAGCGGCCGGGGAGCTGTTTTTT. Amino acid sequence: CSARAAGELFF.

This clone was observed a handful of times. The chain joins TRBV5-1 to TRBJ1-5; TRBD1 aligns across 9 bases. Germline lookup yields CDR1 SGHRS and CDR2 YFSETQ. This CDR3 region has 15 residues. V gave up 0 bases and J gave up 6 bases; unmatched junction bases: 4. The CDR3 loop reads CASSLGTGVGQPQHF. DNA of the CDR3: TGCGCCAGCAGCTTGGGGACAGGGGTTGGTCAGCCCCAGCATTTT.